One and the same sample provided the 6 T cell receptor beta chains below, sequenced in a study of blood T cell repertoires in COVID-19. TCRdb's table, derived via immunoSEQ multiplex PCR, lists solely in-frame clones and lacks some. The table has around 300,000 clones, 90% seen once. The specimen was PBMCs or T cells enriched from blood (not recorded which). The receptors derive from a woman between 18 and 30 years old with acute COVID-19.

The table lists this clone with a count of one. The chain links TRBV11-3 to TRBJ2-1; D is uncertain. The length of the CDR3 is 11 residues. The germline V gene has CDR1 SGHNT and CDR2 YENEEA. Trimming pared 4 bases from V and 10 bases from J, leaving 8 bases between. The CDR3 DNA sequence: TGTGCCAGCAGCTCGAATCGGGAGCAGTTCTTC. Translating gives CASSSNREQFF.

V gene TRBV6-5 combines with J gene TRBJ1-6; possibly TRBD1 for D (5 bases). There are 13 residues in the CDR3. The germline CDR1 and CDR2 sequences are MNHEY and SVGAGI. Trimming pared 6 bases from V and 6 bases from J, leaving 9 bases between. CDR3 in DNA: TGTGCCAGCAGGAGACAGAGTAATTCACCCCTCCACTTT. The encoded protein is CASRRQSNSPLHF.

The CDR3 region has the DNA TGCGCCAGCAGTCGGCACAGGACTACCCCCGATACGCAGTATTTT. This gives the protein CASSRHRTTPDTQYF. The chain couples TRBV4-1 to TRBJ2-3; maybe TRBD2 (6 bases). CDR3 length: 15 residues. The V end was cut by 6 bases, the J end by 6 bases, with 19 bases between. Germline values: CDR1 MGHRA, CDR2 YSYEKL.

This sequence joins TRBV6-5 and TRBJ2-3; no reliable D call. Looked up from germline, CDR1 is MNHEY and CDR2 is SVGAGI. V dropped 0 bases and J dropped 1 base, with 5 bases sitting between them. CDR3 length: 14 amino acids. The CDR3 region is CASSYSPGTDTQYF. The CDR3, as DNA: TGTGCCAGCAGTTACTCGCCAGGCACAGATACGCAGTATTTT.

A remark on this clone: The same CDR3 also results from other DNA sequences found in this sample. The chain carries TRBV25-1 and TRBJ1-1; TRBD1 matches 7 bases. CDR3 length: 14 amino acids. Germline V lookup: CDR1 MGHDK, CDR2 SYGVNS. V gave up 3 bases and J gave up 3 bases; unmatched junction bases: 4. The CDR3 DNA reads as TGTGCCAGCAGTGACTGGACAGGAGACACTGAAGCTTTCTTT. Amino acids: CASSDWTGDTEAFF.

Concerning this clone: An end of the junction differs from the germline gene, which may be a read error. The V gene is TRBV7-6, the J gene TRBJ2-1, with 13 bases identical to TRBD2. The CDR3 is made up of 15 amino acids. Germline V gives CDR1 SGHVS, CDR2 FNYEAQ. In DNA, the CDR3 is TGTGCCAGCAGATTAGGACTAGCGGGAGACAATGAGCAGTTCTTC. The encoded protein is CASRLGLAGDNEQFF. The whole variable domain, remainder taken from reference TRBV7-6 and TRBJ2-1, is GAGVSQSPRYKVTKRGQDVALRCDPISGHVSLYWYRQALGQGPEFLTYFNYEAQQDKSGLPNDRFSAERPEGSISTLTIQRTEQRDSAMYRCASRLGLAGDNEQFFGPGTRLTVL.